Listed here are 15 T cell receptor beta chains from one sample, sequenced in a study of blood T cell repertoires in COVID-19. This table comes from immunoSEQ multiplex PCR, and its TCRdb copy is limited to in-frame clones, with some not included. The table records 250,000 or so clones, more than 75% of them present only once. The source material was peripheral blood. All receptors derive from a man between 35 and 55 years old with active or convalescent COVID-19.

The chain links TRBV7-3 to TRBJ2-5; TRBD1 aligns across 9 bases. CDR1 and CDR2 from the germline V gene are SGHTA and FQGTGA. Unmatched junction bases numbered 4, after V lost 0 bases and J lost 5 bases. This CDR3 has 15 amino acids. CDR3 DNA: TGTGCCAGCAGCTTAACTGGGACAGGGAGGGAGACCCAGTACTTC. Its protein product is CASSLTGTGRETQYF.

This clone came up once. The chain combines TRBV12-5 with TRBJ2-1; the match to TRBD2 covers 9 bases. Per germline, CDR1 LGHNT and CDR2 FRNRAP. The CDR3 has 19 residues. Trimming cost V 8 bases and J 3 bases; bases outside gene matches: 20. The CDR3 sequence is CASSVRGGSSGVRYNEQFF. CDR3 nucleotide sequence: TGTGCTAGTTCGGTCCGCGGGGGCTCTAGCGGGGTTCGCTACAATGAGCAGTTCTTC.

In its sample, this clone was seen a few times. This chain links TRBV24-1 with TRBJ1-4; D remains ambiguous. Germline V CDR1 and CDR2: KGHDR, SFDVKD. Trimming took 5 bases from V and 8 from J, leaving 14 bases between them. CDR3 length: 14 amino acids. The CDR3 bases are TGTGCCACCAGTGCACCTGGGGAGGGAGAAAAACTGTTTTTT. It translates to CATSAPGEGEKLFF.

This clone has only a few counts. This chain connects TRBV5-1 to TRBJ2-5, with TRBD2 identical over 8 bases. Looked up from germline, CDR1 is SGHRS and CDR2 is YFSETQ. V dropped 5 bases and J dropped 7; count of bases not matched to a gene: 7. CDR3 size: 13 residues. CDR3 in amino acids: CASRDSGAPTQYF. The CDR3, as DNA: TGCGCCAGCAGAGATAGCGGGGCCCCGACCCAGTACTTC.

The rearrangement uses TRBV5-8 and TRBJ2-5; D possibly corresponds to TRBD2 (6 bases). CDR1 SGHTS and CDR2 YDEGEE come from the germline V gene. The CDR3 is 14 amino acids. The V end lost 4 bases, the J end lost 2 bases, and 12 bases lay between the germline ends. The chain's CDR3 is CASSKAGLQETQYF. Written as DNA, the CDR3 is TGTGCCAGCAGCAAAGCGGGCCTTCAAGAGACCCAGTACTTC.

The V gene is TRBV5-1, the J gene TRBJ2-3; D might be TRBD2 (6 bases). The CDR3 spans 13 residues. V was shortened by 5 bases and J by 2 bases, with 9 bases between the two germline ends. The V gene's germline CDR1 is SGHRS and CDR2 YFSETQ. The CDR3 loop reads CASSSGDTDTQYF. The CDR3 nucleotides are TGCGCCAGCAGTAGCGGAGACACAGATACGCAGTATTTT.

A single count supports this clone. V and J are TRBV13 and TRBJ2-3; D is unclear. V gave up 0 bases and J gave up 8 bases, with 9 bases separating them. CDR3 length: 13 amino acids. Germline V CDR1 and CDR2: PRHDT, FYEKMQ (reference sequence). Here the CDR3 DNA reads TGTGCCAGCAGCTTAGGCGACCCGGGTACGCAGTATTTT. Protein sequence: CASSLGDPGTQYF.

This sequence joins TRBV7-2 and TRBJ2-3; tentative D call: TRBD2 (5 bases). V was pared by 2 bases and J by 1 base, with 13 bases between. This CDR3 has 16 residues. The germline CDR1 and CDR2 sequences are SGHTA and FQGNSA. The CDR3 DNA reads TGTGCCAGCAGCTTACGCGCGGGTGGCGGCACAGATACGCAGTATTTT. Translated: CASSLRAGGGTDTQYF.

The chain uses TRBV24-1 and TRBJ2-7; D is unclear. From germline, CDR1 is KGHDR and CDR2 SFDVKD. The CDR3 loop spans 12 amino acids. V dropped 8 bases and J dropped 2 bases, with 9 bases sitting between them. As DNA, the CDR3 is TGTGCCACCATGGCGGATACCTACGAGCAGTACTTC. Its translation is CATMADTYEQYF.

In DNA form, the CDR3 reads TGTGCCAGCAGTGAATTAGGGGGCCAGCCCCAGCATTTT. Translated, it gives CASSELGGQPQHF. The chain uses TRBV6-1 and TRBJ1-5; the match to TRBD1 covers 7 bases. This CDR3 contains 13 residues. The germline V gene encodes CDR1 MNHNS and CDR2 SASEGT. Trimming cost V 2 bases and J 7 bases; bases outside gene matches: 2.

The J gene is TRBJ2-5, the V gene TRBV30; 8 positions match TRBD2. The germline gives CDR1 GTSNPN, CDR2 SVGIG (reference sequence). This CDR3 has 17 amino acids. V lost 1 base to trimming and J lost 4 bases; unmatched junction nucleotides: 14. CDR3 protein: CAWSAEISAGEGETQYF. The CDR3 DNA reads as TGTGCCTGGAGTGCCGAAATATCAGCGGGAGAGGGAGAGACCCAGTACTTC.

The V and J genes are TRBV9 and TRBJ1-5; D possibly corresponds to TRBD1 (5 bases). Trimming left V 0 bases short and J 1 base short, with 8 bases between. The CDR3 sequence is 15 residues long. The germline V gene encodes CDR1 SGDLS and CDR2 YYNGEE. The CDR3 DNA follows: TGTGCCAGCAGCGTAGGGACAATAAGCAATCAGCCCCAGCATTTT. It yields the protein CASSVGTISNQPQHF.

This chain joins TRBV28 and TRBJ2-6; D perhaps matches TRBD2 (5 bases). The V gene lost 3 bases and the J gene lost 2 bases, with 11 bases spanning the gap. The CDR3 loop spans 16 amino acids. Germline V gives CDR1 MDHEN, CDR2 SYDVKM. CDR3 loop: CASSFMEVAGANVLTF. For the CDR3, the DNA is TGTGCCAGCAGTTTCATGGAGGTGGCTGGGGCCAACGTCCTGACTTTC. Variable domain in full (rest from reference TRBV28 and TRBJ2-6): DVKVTQSSRYLVKRTGEKVFLECVQDMDHENMFWYRQDPGLGLRLIYFSYDVKMKEKGDIPEGYSVSREKKERFSLILESASTNQTSMYLCASSFMEVAGANVLTFGAGSRLTVL.

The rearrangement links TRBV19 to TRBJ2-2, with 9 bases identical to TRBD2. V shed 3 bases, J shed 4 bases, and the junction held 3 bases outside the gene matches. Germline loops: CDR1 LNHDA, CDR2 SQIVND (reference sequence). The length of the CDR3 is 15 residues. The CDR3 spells CASSMGGRGTGELFF. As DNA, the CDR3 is TGTGCCAGTAGTATGGGCGGGAGGGGCACCGGGGAGCTGTTTTTT.

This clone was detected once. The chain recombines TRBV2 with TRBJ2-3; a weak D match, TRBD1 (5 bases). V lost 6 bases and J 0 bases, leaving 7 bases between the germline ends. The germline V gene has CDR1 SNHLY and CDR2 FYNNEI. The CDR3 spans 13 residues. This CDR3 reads CASSGHSTDTQYF. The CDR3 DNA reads TGTGCCAGCAGCGGACATAGCACAGATACGCAGTATTTT.